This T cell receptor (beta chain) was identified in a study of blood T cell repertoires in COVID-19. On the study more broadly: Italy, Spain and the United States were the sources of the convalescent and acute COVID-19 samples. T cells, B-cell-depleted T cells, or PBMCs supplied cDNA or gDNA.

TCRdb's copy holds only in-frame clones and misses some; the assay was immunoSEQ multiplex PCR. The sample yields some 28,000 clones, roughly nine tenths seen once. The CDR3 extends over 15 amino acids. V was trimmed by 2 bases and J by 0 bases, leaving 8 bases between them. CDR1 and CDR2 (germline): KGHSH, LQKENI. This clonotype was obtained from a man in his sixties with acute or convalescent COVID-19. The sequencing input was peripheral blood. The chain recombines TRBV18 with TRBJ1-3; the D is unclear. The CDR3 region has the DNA TGTGCCAGCTCACCATCCCCTAGCTCTGGAAACACCATATATTTT. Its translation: CASSPSPSSGNTIYF.